In this sample, the clone carrying this T cell receptor (beta chain) turned up once. The antigen is unknown. PCR primers comprised 60 Vbeta and 13 Jbeta primers. Here immunoSEQ multiplex PCR was the method, and the copy in TCRdb shows in-frame clones only, minus some. Among about 130,000 clones, about 79% were seen once, and the ten largest hold roughly 2.6%. This record comes from a study of cytomegalovirus exposure and HLA in healthy donors. Study-level findings and limits: Both high specificity and high sensitivity reportedly marked the classifier's diagnosis of cytomegalovirus status.

The CDR3 is made up of 13 amino acids. Trimming stripped 5 bases from V and 5 bases from J, with 10 bases between. The germline CDR1 and CDR2 sequences are LNHNV and YYDKDF (reference sequence). The chain is built from TRBV15 and TRBJ1-5, with a tentative D call TRBD1 (6 bases). The receptor comes from a man in his fifties in good health and CMV-seronegative. The sample comprised PBMCs. DNA of the CDR3: TGTGCCACCAGCGGAAGGGGGTATCAGCCCCAGCATTTT. It yields the protein CATSGRGYQPQHF.